Below are 19 T cell receptor beta chains sequenced from a single sample in a study of OX40 agonist ivuxolimab in advanced cancers. Assay used: immunoSEQ multiplex PCR; TCRdb lists only in-frame clones, some missing. The sample shows about 20,000 clones, over 80% of them seen only once. The starting material was CD4+ or CD8+ T cells sorted from blood, obtained in a trial of the OX40 agonist ivuxolimab. These receptors all come from an adult with an advanced solid tumor such as melanoma, head and neck, liver or kidney cancer.

In its sample, this clone was seen once. This rearrangement joins TRBV6-5 to TRBJ2-3; D perhaps matches TRBD1 (6 bases). The germline V gene encodes CDR1 MNHEY and CDR2 SVGAGI. V was trimmed by 6 bases and J by 4 bases, leaving 11 bases between them. The CDR3 totals 13 residues. In DNA, the CDR3 is TGTGCCAGCAGCCAGGGGAACGCAGATACGCAGTATTTT. This encodes CASSQGNADTQYF.

This chain connects TRBV28 to TRBJ2-7, with 12 bases fitting TRBD2. The CDR3 has 18 residues. J gave up 4 bases and V 4 bases, and 14 bases lay outside the gene matches. CDR1 and CDR2 (germline): MDHEN, SYDVKM. The CDR3 DNA reads TGTGCCAGCAGTTCGTCGACTAGCGGGAGATTTCTGGTTTACGAGCAGTACTTC. Encoded protein: CASSSSTSGRFLVYEQYF.

This chain connects TRBV27 to TRBJ2-2; the D gene is possibly TRBD2 (6 bases). The CDR3 runs to 14 residues. CDR1 is MNHEY, CDR2 SMNVEV, per germline (reference sequence). Trimming cost V 3 bases and J 3 bases, with 8 bases left between them. The CDR3 spells CASSFWGDTGELFF. CDR3 sequence (DNA): TGTGCCAGCAGTTTTTGGGGGGACACCGGGGAGCTGTTTTTT.

In this sample, this clone is large (0.1 to 1%). The chain joins TRBV6-1 to TRBJ2-2; maybe TRBD1 (6 bases). There are 12 residues in the CDR3. Germline loops: CDR1 MNHNS, CDR2 SASEGT. The ends were cut back, 8 bases at V and 5 bases at J, with 9 bases in the middle. The CDR3, as DNA: TGTGCCAGCTGGACAGCTACCGGGGAGCTGTTTTTT. Translating it yields CASWTATGELFF.

The chain couples TRBV29-1 to TRBJ2-3; the D gene is possibly TRBD1 (6 bases). Trimming left V 8 bases short and J 0 bases short, with 18 bases between. CDR3 length: 15 amino acids. Germline CDR1 and CDR2: SQVTM and ANQGSEA. The CDR3 bases are TGCAGCTATCACACAGGGTATAGTAGCACAGATACGCAGTATTTT. Its translation: CSYHTGYSSTDTQYF.

The rearrangement joins TRBV7-6 to TRBJ2-1; maybe TRBD1 (7 bases). The CDR3 spans 14 residues. Germline V gene data show CDR1 as SGHVS and CDR2 as FNYEAQ. The V gene lost 1 base and the J gene lost 8 bases, with 12 bases spanning the gap. CDR3 coding DNA: TGTGCCAGCAGCTTAGGGGGCAGGGGGGATGAGCAGTTCTTC. Translating it yields CASSLGGRGDEQFF.

The chain links TRBV6-4 to TRBJ1-1, with no clear D. Germline lookup yields CDR1 MRHNA and CDR2 SNTAGT. The length of the CDR3 is 13 residues. Trimming left V 0 bases short and J 5 bases short, with 7 bases between. The CDR3 region is CASSDSHKTEAFF. As DNA, the CDR3 is TGTGCCAGCAGTGACTCGCACAAGACTGAAGCTTTCTTT.

This sequence joins TRBV5-1 and TRBJ2-7; no clear D gene. V gave up 1 base and J gave up 5 bases, with 16 bases separating them. Germline loops: CDR1 SGHRS, CDR2 YFSETQ. The CDR3 extends over 15 amino acids. The CDR3 is CASSLSTYPADEQYF. The CDR3 coding sequence is TGCGCCAGCAGCTTGTCCACTTACCCAGCCGACGAGCAGTACTTC.

This chain links TRBV5-1 with TRBJ2-3; the D gene is possibly TRBD2 (5 bases). V lost 2 bases to trimming and J lost 1 base, with 11 bases between them. The germline CDR1 and CDR2 sequences are SGHRS and YFSETQ. The CDR3 runs 15 residues. The CDR3 region has the DNA TGCGCCAGCAGCTTAAAGCTGGAGGGCACAGATACGCAGTATTTT. Translation: CASSLKLEGTDTQYF.

This clone has only one observation. The genes are TRBV5-1 and TRBJ2-3, with D possibly being TRBD1 (6 bases). Between the trimmed V and J ends, which lost 4 bases and 2 bases, there was a span of 14 bases. CDR3 length equals 15 residues. Looked up from germline, CDR1 is SGHRS and CDR2 is YFSETQ. As DNA, the CDR3 is TGCGCCAGCAGCCAACTCGACAGGCTCACAGATACGCAGTATTTT. Residues: CASSQLDRLTDTQYF.

This clone was seen a single time. This chain links TRBV30 with TRBJ2-4, with 11 positions matching TRBD2. Per the germline V gene, CDR1 is GTSNPN and CDR2 is SVGIG (reference sequence). The CDR3 has 12 residues. The V and J ends lost 3 bases and 13 bases, in that order; junction bases with no gene match: 5. This chain's CDR3 is CAWSRGLAEQYF. The CDR3 DNA sequence: TGTGCCTGGAGCAGGGGACTAGCGGAACAGTACTTC.

This clone has just one count. The rearrangement links TRBV4-3 to TRBJ2-1; TRBD2 matches at 10 bases. Germline V gene sequence: CDR1 LGHNA, CDR2 YSLEER. The CDR3 sequence is 16 residues long. With 2 bases clipped from V and 9 bases from J, the junction kept 10 bases outside the gene matches. CDR3 protein: CASSQIAGGSEGEQFF. The DNA for the CDR3 is TGCGCCAGCAGCCAAATAGCGGGGGGCTCCGAGGGTGAGCAGTTCTTC.

The CDR3 DNA is TGTGCCAGCAGTTTATCAGGCCAGCGCCCGACCTACGAGCAGTACTTC. Translated, it gives CASSLSGQRPTYEQYF. The chain has TRBV28 and TRBJ2-7, with D unresolved. This CDR3 comprises 16 residues. V was clipped by 1 base and J by 2 bases, with 15 bases between them. Germline V gene data show CDR1 as MDHEN and CDR2 as SYDVKM.

The chain couples TRBV9 to TRBJ2-1, with 9 bases matching TRBD2. CDR1 is SGDLS, CDR2 YYNGEE, per germline. J gave up 5 bases and V 0 bases, and 12 bases lay outside the gene matches. This CDR3 is 18 amino acids long. The CDR3 is CASSVAQVAASGNNEQFF. CDR3 DNA sequence: TGTGCCAGCAGCGTAGCACAGGTAGCGGCTAGCGGGAACAATGAGCAGTTCTTC. The complete variable domain, with remaining parts taken from reference TRBV9 and TRBJ2-1, reads DSGVTQTPKHLITATGQRVTLRCSPRSGDLSVYWYQQSLDQGLQFLIQYYNGEERAKGNILERFSAQQFPDLHSELNLSSLELGDSALYFCASSVAQVAASGNNEQFFGPGTRLTVL.

This chain uses TRBV29-1 with TRBJ1-2, with 8 bases identical to TRBD1. With 4 bases clipped from V and 7 bases from J, the junction kept 8 bases outside the gene matches. The CDR3 loop spans 13 amino acids. Germline CDR1 is SQVTM and CDR2 is ANQGSEA. The DNA for the CDR3 is TGCAGCGTTGTTCGCCAGGGGGCTCGTGGCTACACCTTC. It codes for CSVVRQGARGYTF.

CDR3: CASSSLTSGFSTDTQYF. The CDR3 DNA follows: TGTGCCAGCAGCTCCCTAACTAGCGGCTTTAGCACAGATACGCAGTATTTT. The chain carries TRBV11-2 and TRBJ2-3; TRBD2 matches 8 bases. The V gene's germline CDR1 is SGHAT and CDR2 FQNNGV. J was trimmed by 0 bases and V by 4 bases; bases with no gene match: 9. This CDR3 has 17 residues.

The gene calls are TRBV27 and TRBJ1-4; 9 nucleotides line up with TRBD1. The trim removed 5 bases at V and 7 bases at J, leaving 5 bases unmatched. CDR1 and CDR2 from the germline V gene are MNHEY and SMNVEV (reference sequence). The CDR3 consists of 14 residues. The CDR3 reads CASSMGQGGEKLFF. The CDR3 DNA follows: TGTGCCAGCAGTATGGGACAGGGAGGTGAAAAACTGTTTTTT.

This clone has more than one count but fewer than ten. The junction and the germline gene differ at one end; a read error may be behind it. The chain uses TRBV7-7 and TRBJ2-2; D unresolved. The CDR3 totals 11 residues. Germline-derived CDR1 and CDR2 are SSHAT and FNYEAQ (reference sequence). The DNA for the CDR3 is TGTGCTAGCAGTTTTGCCGGGGAGCTGTTTTTT. This sequence encodes CASSFAGELFF.

The sample holds one count of this clone. This CDR3 reads CAWSRRRPYNSPLHF. Here the CDR3 DNA reads TGTGCCTGGAGTAGGCGGAGGCCCTATAATTCACCCCTCCACTTT. The genes are TRBV30 and TRBJ1-6; D is unresolved. V was pared by 2 bases and J by 2 bases, with 10 bases between. Germline loops: CDR1 GTSNPN, CDR2 SVGIG (reference sequence). The CDR3 totals 15 residues.